This T cell receptor (beta chain) derives from a study of cytomegalovirus exposure and HLA in healthy donors. The PCR was carried out with 60 Vbeta primers and 13 Jbeta primers. Only in-frame clones appear in the TCRdb table, and some are missing; sequencing was by immunoSEQ multiplex PCR. The sample has roughly 100,000 clones, over 75% seen once. Trimming took off 4 bases at V and 1 base at J, with 19 bases between the two ends. In germline, CDR1 is MNHNS, CDR2 SASEGT. This CDR3 has 17 amino acids. General observations from the study: Several of the most significant clusters appeared linked to common viral pathogens, based on a later analysis. Later, TCR association rates were found to vary by HLA locus, highest for DRB1 and lowest for HLA-C. Information on immune exposure was restricted to one variable (CMV serostatus). Listed as cytomegalovirus-associated were about 160 TCR beta chains.

Regarding this clone: What it binds is not known.

The clonotype comes from a man younger than 40 in good health and CMV-seropositive. The chain uses TRBV6-1 and TRBJ1-1; D might be TRBD1 (5 bases). Sequencing used PBMCs. CDR3 coding DNA: TGTGCCAGCAGTGGGAGACTCGAGAGGAGGGGGAACACTGAAGCTTTCTTT. This translates into CASSGRLERRGNTEAFF.